These 25 T cell receptor beta chains came from one sample sequenced in a study of blood T cell repertoires in COVID-19. The table came from immunoSEQ multiplex PCR; TCRdb's copy has only in-frame clones and leaves some out. The repertoire holds approximately 170,000 clones, 82% seen once, with under 12% in the top ten. Sequencing was performed on peripheral blood. Source of these receptors: a woman at least 80 years old with active or convalescent COVID-19.

This chain uses TRBV19 with TRBJ1-2, with D possibly TRBD1 on 5 matching bases. V lost 1 base and J lost 7, with 7 bases in between. CDR3 length equals 12 residues. Germline CDR1 and CDR2: LNHDA and SQIVND (reference sequence). CDR3: CASSIAGGGYTF. Here the CDR3 DNA reads TGTGCCAGTAGTATAGCGGGGGGTGGCTACACCTTC.

The CDR3 protein is CASSLGSGSSGAYNEQFF. In nucleotides, the CDR3 is TGTGCCAGCAGTTTGGGTAGCGGGAGTAGTGGGGCCTACAATGAGCAGTTCTTC. The J gene is TRBJ2-1, the V gene TRBV28, with 9 bases aligning to TRBD2. CDR1 is MDHEN, CDR2 SYDVKM, per germline. CDR3 size: 18 residues. Germline trimming cut 3 bases from V and 2 bases from J; bases unmatched to any gene: 11.

This chain uses TRBV21-1 with TRBJ1-5; the table's TRBD1 call for D was not verified on the DNA. TRBV21-1 is a listed pseudogene. The CDR3 extends over 17 amino acids. The CDR3 nucleotides are TGTGCCAGCAGCAAATTCCGCTTTGGCAGGGTAAATCAGCCCCAGCATTTT. This sequence encodes CASSKFRFGRVNQPQHF.

The V gene is TRBV5-4, the J gene TRBJ2-3; 12 bases line up with TRBD1. CDR3 length: 15 residues. J lost 3 bases, V lost 4 bases, and 3 bases had no gene match. The germline V gene encodes CDR1 SGHNT and CDR2 YYREEE (reference sequence). In nucleotides, the CDR3 is TGTGCCAGCAGCGGGGACAGGGGGCCAACAGATACGCAGTATTTT. Protein: CASSGDRGPTDTQYF. The full variable domain, in which reference TRBV5-4 and TRBJ2-3 provide the parts outside the CDR3, is ETGVTQSPTHLIKTRGQQVTLRCSSQSGHNTVSWYQQALGQGPQFIFQYYREEENGRGNFPPRFSGLQFPNYSSELNVNALELDDSALYLCASSGDRGPTDTQYFGPGTRLTVL.

The chain has TRBV5-1 and TRBJ2-5, with D tentatively TRBD2 (6 bases). Trimming left V 0 bases short and J 6 bases short, with 18 bases between. The CDR3 has 16 residues. Per germline, CDR1 SGHRS and CDR2 YFSETQ. CDR3 DNA sequence: TGCGCCAGCAGCTTGGGATTTGAGACTAGTATAAAGACCCAGTACTTC. Translation gives CASSLGFETSIKTQYF.

The V and J genes are TRBV3-1 (or the pseudogene TRBV3-2) and TRBJ2-3; TRBD2 matches at 10 bases. J was trimmed by 4 bases and V by 2 bases; bases with no gene match: 6. The germline V gene encodes CDR1 LGHDT and CDR2 YNNKEL (reference sequence). The CDR3 spans 16 residues. CDR3 in DNA: TGTGCCAGCAGCCAACGCAGCGGGAGGGCCGCAGATACGCAGTATTTT. It specifies CASSQRSGRAADTQYF.

CDR3 nucleotide sequence: TGCGCCAGCAGCTTGGTGGACGGGACCTACGAGCAGTACTTC. Translation: CASSLVDGTYEQYF. V and J are TRBV5-1 and TRBJ2-7; tentative D call: TRBD2 (5 bases). CDR3 length equals 14 residues. V was pared by 0 bases and J by 2 bases, with 9 bases between. In germline, CDR1 is SGHRS, CDR2 YFSETQ. The complete variable domain, with remaining parts taken from reference TRBV5-1 and TRBJ2-7, reads KAGVTQTPRYLIKTRGQQVTLSCSPISGHRSVSWYQQTPGQGLQFLFEYFSETQRNKGNFPGRFSGRQFSNSRSEMNVSTLELGDSALYLCASSLVDGTYEQYFGPGTRLTVT.

The genes are TRBV19 and TRBJ1-1, with TRBD1 as a possible D gene (6 bases). There are 15 residues in the CDR3. The germline CDR1 and CDR2 sequences are LNHDA and SQIVND (reference sequence). Trimming cost V 4 bases and J 1 base, with 13 bases left between them. Here the CDR3 DNA reads TGTGCCAGTAGTACGCCAGGGGACCCGAACACTGAAGCTTTCTTT. Translation gives CASSTPGDPNTEAFF.

The J gene is TRBJ2-5, the V gene TRBV2, with D maybe TRBD2 (5 bases). Germline CDR1 and CDR2: SNHLY and FYNNEI. Trimming stripped 6 bases from V and 0 bases from J, with 11 bases between. The CDR3 is made up of 14 amino acids. The CDR3 is CASSAPDYQETQYF. The CDR3 DNA follows: TGTGCCAGCAGCGCCCCGGACTACCAAGAGACCCAGTACTTC.

CDR3 DNA sequence: TGTGCCAGTAGACTTGGACTAGCGGAGACGGACGAGCAGTACTTC. Its translation is CASRLGLAETDEQYF. The chain recombines TRBV19 with TRBJ2-7, with TRBD2 matching 10 bases. CDR3 length: 15 residues. V gave up 6 bases and J gave up 5 bases; unmatched junction bases: 10. Germline V gene data show CDR1 as LNHDA and CDR2 as SQIVND (reference sequence).

The genes are TRBV11-2 and TRBJ2-1; TRBD2 might be the D (6 bases). V gave up 2 bases and J gave up 0 bases, with 14 bases separating them. The CDR3 is 17 residues long. The germline CDR1 and CDR2 sequences are SGHAT and FQNNGV. CDR3 loop: CASSLTLARSSYNEQFF. The CDR3 DNA sequence: TGTGCCAGCAGCTTAACGCTAGCGCGTAGCTCCTACAATGAGCAGTTCTTC.

The chain recombines TRBV28 with TRBJ2-7, with TRBD2 matching over 11 bases. The CDR3 spans 14 residues. CDR1 is MDHEN and CDR2 is SYDVKM in the germline V gene. V lost 8 bases to trimming and J lost 4 bases; unmatched junction nucleotides: 7. The CDR3 DNA is TGTGCCAGCCAGGATAGCGGGAGGGTTTACGAGCAGTACTTC. Its protein product is CASQDSGRVYEQYF.

The chain carries TRBV23-1 and TRBJ1-2; D gene ambiguous. TRBV23-1 is identified as an open reading frame with a role that is uncertain. Between the trimmed V and J ends, which lost 8 bases and 8 bases, there was a span of 12 bases. The CDR3 sequence is 11 residues long. In DNA, the CDR3 is TGCGCCAGCCCCTGTCGGTGGGGCTACACCTTC. This translates into CASPCRWGYTF.

The chain is built from TRBV7-2 and TRBJ2-3; a possible D gene is TRBD1 (5 bases). The CDR3 sequence is 16 residues long. Trimming removed 3 bases at V and 4 bases at J, with 17 bases between. The germline V gene encodes CDR1 SGHTA and CDR2 FQGNSA. The CDR3 bases are TGTGCCAGCAGCTTTAATCAGCCCTTAGGGGCAGATACGCAGTATTTT. Translating gives CASSFNQPLGADTQYF.

The chain carries TRBV19 and TRBJ1-5; D might be TRBD1 (5 bases). Trimming removed 3 bases at V and 7 bases at J, with 10 bases between. The CDR3 has 13 amino acids. CDR1 and CDR2 (germline): LNHDA, SQIVND (reference sequence). Written as DNA, the CDR3 is TGTGCCAGTAGTATTCAGGGTGGACAGCCCCAGCATTTT. This encodes CASSIQGGQPQHF.

This chain connects TRBV11-2 to TRBJ2-1; no definite D call. Trimming removed 4 bases at V and 9 bases at J, with 16 bases between. CDR3 length: 14 amino acids. Germline CDR1 SGHAT, CDR2 FQNNGV. This CDR3 is CASSSITNTGEQFF. As DNA, the CDR3 is TGTGCCAGCAGCTCAATCACTAATACGGGTGAGCAGTTCTTC.

CDR3 protein: CTTLAGNTGELFF. The CDR3 DNA follows: TGTACGACACTAGCGGGTAACACCGGGGAGCTGTTTTTT. This rearrangement joins TRBV28 to TRBJ2-2; 9 bases fit TRBD2. This CDR3 is built from 13 residues. Germline V lookup: CDR1 MDHEN, CDR2 SYDVKM.

The chain combines TRBV19 with TRBJ2-3; 8 nucleotides line up with TRBD2. This CDR3 is 16 amino acids long. V lost 3 bases and J lost 1; bases outside the gene matches: 6. Germline-derived CDR1 and CDR2 are LNHDA and SQIVND (reference sequence). CDR3 DNA: TGTGCCAGTAGTATCGCTGCGACTAGCGGCACAGATACGCAGTATTTT. It is translated as CASSIAATSGTDTQYF.

V gene TRBV6-1 combines with J gene TRBJ1-2, with 7 bases that match TRBD1. This CDR3 spans 16 amino acids. Looked up from germline, CDR1 is MNHNS and CDR2 is SASEGT. After removal of 1 base from V and 3 bases from J, the junction contained 8 bases not matched to a gene. The CDR3, as DNA: TGTGCCAGCAGTGAAGGGGGGACAGCTATGTACTATGGCTACACCTTC. Residues: CASSEGGTAMYYGYTF.

V and J are TRBV6-5 and TRBJ2-4; D remains ambiguous. Trimming removed 8 bases at V and 0 bases at J, with 8 bases between. Germline V gene lookup returns CDR1 MNHEY and CDR2 SVGAGI. The CDR3 is 13 amino acids. The chain's CDR3 is CASQTLAKNIQYF. For the CDR3, the DNA is TGTGCCAGCCAGACTCTAGCCAAAAACATTCAGTACTTC.

The V call is TRBV19, the J call TRBJ2-5; TRBD2 might be the D (5 bases). The CDR3 loop spans 14 amino acids. Germline V gene sequence: CDR1 LNHDA, CDR2 SQIVND (reference sequence). Trimming pared 10 bases from V and 2 bases from J, leaving 17 bases between. This chain's CDR3 is CATSDWSGQETQYF. The CDR3, as DNA: TGTGCCACCTCGGACTGGTCGGGGCAAGAGACCCAGTACTTC.

The chain recombines TRBV19 with TRBJ1-5; weak D call: TRBD1 (5 bases). The CDR3 has 16 amino acids. V was pared by 4 bases and J by 4 bases, with 17 bases between. Looked up from germline, CDR1 is LNHDA and CDR2 is SQIVND (reference sequence). The CDR3 sequence: CASSKVYRGGNQPQHF. CDR3 bases: TGTGCCAGTAGTAAGGTATACCGCGGGGGAAATCAGCCCCAGCATTTT.

To note about this clone: The same CDR3 arises from other DNA sequences in this sample as well. The V and J genes are TRBV2 and TRBJ2-5; D gene unclear. Deletions cut 2 bases from V and 5 bases from J, with 3 bases between. CDR1 is SNHLY and CDR2 is FYNNEI in the germline V gene. The CDR3 spans 11 residues. The CDR3, as DNA: TGTGCCAGCAGTGAATATGAGACCCAGTACTTC. Translated: CASSEYETQYF. Combining the CDR3 with reference TRBV2 and TRBJ2-5 gives the whole variable domain EPEVTQTPSHQVTQMGQEVILRCVPISNHLYFYWYRQILGQKVEFLVSFYNNEISEKSEIFDDQFSVERPDGSNFTLKIRSTKLEDSAMYFCASSEYETQYFGPGTRLLVL.

This chain links TRBV14 with TRBJ1-2; a weak D match, TRBD1 (6 bases). In germline, CDR1 is SGHDN, CDR2 FVKESK. The CDR3 runs 14 residues. The ends were cut back, 3 bases at V and 9 bases at J, with 17 bases in the middle. The CDR3 region is CASSQVDRKKSYTF. Here the CDR3 DNA reads TGTGCCAGCAGCCAGGTAGACAGGAAAAAGAGCTACACCTTC.

The rearrangement uses TRBV7-8 and TRBJ2-7; the match to TRBD1 covers 7 bases. V gave up 1 base and J gave up 2 bases; unmatched junction bases: 5. Germline lookup yields CDR1 SGHVS and CDR2 FQNEAQ. This CDR3 spans 15 amino acids. CDR3 sequence reads: CASSLGTGITYEQYF. The CDR3 DNA sequence: TGTGCCAGCAGCTTAGGGACAGGCATAACCTACGAGCAGTACTTC.